This passage covers 4 T cell receptor beta chains from one sample sequenced in a study of shared clonotypes between healthy human individuals. Some clones are missing from TCRdb's copy, which holds only in-frame ones; the method was immunoSEQ multiplex PCR. This repertoire shows roughly 300,000 clones, 70% to 75% found once; its top ten account for 8% to 13%. The sample taken for sequencing was memory CD4+ T cells sorted from blood. Subset described: CD45RA-negative fraction. These receptors came from a young man in good health.

The J gene is TRBJ2-4, the V gene TRBV11-2; 7 positions match TRBD2. CDR3 size: 16 residues. V lost 1 base to trimming and J lost 1 base; unmatched junction nucleotides: 4. Germline assignment: CDR1 SGHAT and CDR2 FQNNGV. In DNA form, the CDR3 reads TGTGCCAGCAGCTTAGTGGGAGGGCCTGCCAAAAACATTCAGTACTTC. Amino acids: CASSLVGGPAKNIQYF.

This chain joins TRBV28 and TRBJ1-2, with D possibly TRBD1 on 6 matching bases. The V gene's germline CDR1 is MDHEN and CDR2 SYDVKM. This CDR3 is 14 amino acids long. V gave up 6 bases and J gave up 4 bases, with 15 bases separating them. The CDR3 DNA follows: TGTGCCAGCAGAACCAACAGGGACCGCTATGGCTACACCTTC. This gives the protein CASRTNRDRYGYTF.

The chain recombines TRBV14 with TRBJ1-1, with D uncertain. Germline-derived CDR1 and CDR2 are SGHDN and FVKESK. CDR3 size: 15 residues. Trimming cost V 5 bases and J 4 bases, with 17 bases left between them. For the CDR3, the DNA is TGTGCCAGCAGCATCAGGACCGGGAGGAGCACTGAAGCTTTCTTT. Its translation is CASSIRTGRSTEAFF.

The chain combines TRBV10-3 with TRBJ2-6; maybe TRBD1 (5 bases). The CDR3 spans 14 residues. CDR1 and CDR2 from the germline V gene are ENHRY and SYGVKD. The V gene lost 5 bases and the J gene lost 4 bases, with 9 bases spanning the gap. In DNA form, the CDR3 reads TGTGCCATCAGTAGGGGTGGAGGGGCCAACGTCCTGACTTTC. This codes for CAISRGGGANVLTF.